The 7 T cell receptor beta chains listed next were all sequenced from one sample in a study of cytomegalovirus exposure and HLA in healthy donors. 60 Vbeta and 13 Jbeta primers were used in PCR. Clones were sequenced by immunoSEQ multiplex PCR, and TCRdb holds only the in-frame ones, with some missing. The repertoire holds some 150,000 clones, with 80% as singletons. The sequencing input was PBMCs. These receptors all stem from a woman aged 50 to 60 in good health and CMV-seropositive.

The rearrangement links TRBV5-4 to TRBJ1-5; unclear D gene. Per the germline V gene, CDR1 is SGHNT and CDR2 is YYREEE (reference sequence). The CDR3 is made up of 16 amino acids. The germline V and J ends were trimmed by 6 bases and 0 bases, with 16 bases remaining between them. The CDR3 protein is CASTLWQWLSNQPQHF. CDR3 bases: TGTGCCAGCACCCTTTGGCAGTGGCTTAGCAATCAGCCCCAGCATTTT.

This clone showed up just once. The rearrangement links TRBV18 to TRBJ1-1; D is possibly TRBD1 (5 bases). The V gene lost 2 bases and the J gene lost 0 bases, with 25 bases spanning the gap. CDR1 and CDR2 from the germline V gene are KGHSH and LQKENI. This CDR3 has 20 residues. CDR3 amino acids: CASSPTLGWGAGEMNTEAFF. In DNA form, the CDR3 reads TGTGCCAGCTCACCAACCCTAGGATGGGGCGCCGGAGAGATGAACACTGAAGCTTTCTTT.

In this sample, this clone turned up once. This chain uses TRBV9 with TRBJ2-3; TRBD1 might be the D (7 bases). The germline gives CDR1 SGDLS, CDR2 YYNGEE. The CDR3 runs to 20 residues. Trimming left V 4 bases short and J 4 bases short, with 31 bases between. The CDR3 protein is CASSPRAGGPRGTGPDTQYF. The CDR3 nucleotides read TGTGCCAGCAGCCCCCGAGCAGGGGGGCCTAGGGGGACGGGACCAGATACGCAGTATTTT.

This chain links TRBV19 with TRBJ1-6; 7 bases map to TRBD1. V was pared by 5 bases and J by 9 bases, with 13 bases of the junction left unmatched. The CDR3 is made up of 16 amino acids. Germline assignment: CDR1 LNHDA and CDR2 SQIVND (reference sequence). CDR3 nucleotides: TGTGCCAGTAGTCTATCCGGGACAGCGGTCGGTTCACCCCTCCACTTT. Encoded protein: CASSLSGTAVGSPLHF.

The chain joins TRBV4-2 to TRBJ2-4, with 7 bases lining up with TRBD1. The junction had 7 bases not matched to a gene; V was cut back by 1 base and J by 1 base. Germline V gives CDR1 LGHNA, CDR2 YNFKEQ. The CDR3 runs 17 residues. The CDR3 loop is CASSQGPQGVAKNIQYF. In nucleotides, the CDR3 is TGTGCCAGCAGCCAAGGGCCCCAGGGGGTGGCCAAAAACATTCAGTACTTC.

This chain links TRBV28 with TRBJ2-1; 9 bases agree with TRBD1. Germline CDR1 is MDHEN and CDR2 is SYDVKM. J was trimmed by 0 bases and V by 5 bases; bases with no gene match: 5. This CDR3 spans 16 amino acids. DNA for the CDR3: TGTGCCAGCAGTATACAGGGGGCCACCTCCTACAATGAGCAGTTCTTC. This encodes CASSIQGATSYNEQFF.

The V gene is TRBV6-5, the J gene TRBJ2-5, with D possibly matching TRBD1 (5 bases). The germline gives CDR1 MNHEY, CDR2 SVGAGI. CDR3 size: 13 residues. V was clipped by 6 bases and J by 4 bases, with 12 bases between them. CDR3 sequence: CASSRVGSETQYF. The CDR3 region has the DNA TGTGCCAGCAGCAGGGTTGGCTCAGAGACCCAGTACTTC.